Below, 28 T cell receptor beta chains from the same sample are listed, as sequenced in a study of long-term antiretroviral therapy in people with HIV. The immunoSEQ assay was v3.0, run at survey level. Repertoires were generated with immunoSEQ multiplex PCR, while TCRdb's copy carries only in-frame clones and drops some. The repertoire includes roughly 35,000 clones, over 85% of them detected once, and 3% to 4% sits in the top ten. Sample: unsorted PBMCs, taken 5.1 years after starting antiretroviral therapy. The receptors here all came from a woman aged 50 to 60 with HIV.

The chain uses TRBV10-3 and TRBJ2-2, with D uncertain. Germline CDR1 and CDR2: ENHRY and SYGVKD. The V gene lost 11 bases and the J gene lost 2 bases, with 21 bases spanning the gap. CDR3 length: 16 amino acids. This CDR3 is CAALEGFSPNTGELFF. In DNA form, the CDR3 reads TGTGCCGCTTTAGAAGGGTTTTCGCCCAACACCGGGGAGCTGTTTTTT.

The chain is built from TRBV18 and TRBJ1-5, with a tentative D call TRBD1 (5 bases). The CDR3 totals 13 residues. Trimming shortened V by 4 bases and J by 6 bases, and 10 bases separated the two germline ends. The V gene's germline CDR1 is KGHSH and CDR2 LQKENI. The CDR3 region has the DNA TGTGCCAGCTCACAGGGGATCGGTCAGCCCCAGCATTTT. This translates into CASSQGIGQPQHF.

The chain carries TRBV4-1 and TRBJ1-2; possible D gene TRBD1, 5 bases. V was pared by 0 bases and J by 4 bases, with 12 bases between. The CDR3 extends over 15 amino acids. CDR1 is MGHRA, CDR2 YSYEKL, per germline. The CDR3 loop reads CASSQETGDAYGYTF. CDR3 nucleotide sequence: TGCGCCAGCAGCCAAGAGACGGGGGACGCCTATGGCTACACCTTC.

The V and J genes are TRBV30 and TRBJ1-2; D is perhaps TRBD1 (6 bases). Germline CDR1 and CDR2: GTSNPN and SVGIG (reference sequence). Deletions cut 4 bases from V and 8 bases from J, with 17 bases between. This CDR3 has 13 residues. The CDR3 DNA follows: TGTGCCTGGAATCCGCGGCAGGGGATGGGCTACACCTTC. Its translation: CAWNPRQGMGYTF.

The genes are TRBV6-5 and TRBJ2-7; D is perhaps TRBD2 (6 bases). This CDR3 has 15 amino acids. Germline V gene sequence: CDR1 MNHEY, CDR2 SVGAGI. V was pared by 5 bases and J by 2 bases, with 16 bases between. The CDR3 loop is CASSAQAWEAYEQYF. Written as DNA, the CDR3 is TGTGCCAGCAGTGCCCAGGCCTGGGAGGCCTACGAGCAGTACTTC.

J is TRBJ1-5 and V is TRBV18, with TRBD1 as a possible D gene (5 bases). Germline CDR1 is KGHSH and CDR2 is LQKENI. This CDR3 has 15 amino acids. Trimming removed 8 bases from V and 0 bases from J, with 14 bases in between. The CDR3 DNA follows: TGTGCCAGCCCAGGGAGGGGCCATAGCAATCAGCCCCAGCATTTT. Its protein product is CASPGRGHSNQPQHF. The variable domain in full, with the rest retrieved from reference TRBV18 and TRBJ1-5, is NAGVMQNPRHLVRRRGQEARLRCSPMKGHSHVYWYRQLPEEGLKFMVYLQKENIIDESGMPKERFSAEFPKEGPSILRIQQVVRGDSAAYFCASPGRGHSNQPQHFGDGTRLSIL.

V usage is TRBV4-1 and J usage is TRBJ2-7; D is possibly TRBD2 (5 bases). CDR1 is MGHRA and CDR2 is YSYEKL in the germline V gene. CDR3 length equals 13 residues. The V end was cut by 4 bases, the J end by 2 bases, with 9 bases between. CDR3 sequence reads: CASSRSGAYEQYF. The CDR3 DNA follows: TGCGCCAGCAGCCGATCCGGGGCCTACGAGCAGTACTTC.

This sequence joins TRBV7-6 and TRBJ2-3; TRBD2 is a possible D gene (6 bases). V gave up 1 base and J gave up 2 bases, with 10 bases separating them. CDR3 size: 15 residues. Per germline, CDR1 SGHVS and CDR2 FNYEAQ. The DNA of the CDR3 is TGTGCCAGCAGCTTAGTCGGGGGAGACACAGATACGCAGTATTTT. This gives the protein CASSLVGGDTDTQYF.

The rearrangement links TRBV14 to TRBJ1-2, with unresolved D. Germline CDR1 is SGHDN and CDR2 is FVKESK. V was clipped by 1 base and J by 0 bases, with 12 bases between them. The CDR3 contains 16 residues. CDR3 sequence reads: CASSQVFNAANYGYTF. CDR3 DNA sequence: TGTGCCAGCAGCCAAGTTTTTAATGCAGCTAACTATGGCTACACCTTC.

V is TRBV7-3 and J is TRBJ1-2; 7 bases line up with TRBD1. The CDR3 contains 15 residues. Germline CDR1 SGHTA, CDR2 FQGTGA. The V segment lost 1 base and the J segment 6 bases; nucleotides outside the gene matches: 8. CDR3 nucleotide sequence: TGTGCCAGCAGCTTAATTGCGGGACAGAGGAATGGCTACACCTTC. This encodes CASSLIAGQRNGYTF.

The rearrangement links TRBV7-3 to TRBJ1-1; D gene unclear. V lost 2 bases and J lost 0, with 10 bases in between. The CDR3 is 15 residues long. Germline V lookup: CDR1 SGHTA, CDR2 FQGTGA. This CDR3 is CASSLLGSLNTEAFF. In DNA form, the CDR3 reads TGTGCCAGCAGCTTACTGGGCAGTTTGAACACTGAAGCTTTCTTT.

V is TRBV19 and J is TRBJ2-7, with D unresolved. This CDR3 is built from 14 residues. Germline V gene sequence: CDR1 LNHDA, CDR2 SQIVND (reference sequence). V lost 3 bases and J 2 bases, leaving 11 bases between the germline ends. CDR3 bases: TGTGCCAGTAGTATTGGACGGTTTACCTACGAGCAGTACTTC. Translated, it gives CASSIGRFTYEQYF.

V is TRBV27 and J is TRBJ1-2, with D unresolved. Germline CDR1 reads MNHEY; CDR2 reads SMNVEV (reference sequence). There are 13 residues in the CDR3. Trimming removed 3 bases from V and 4 bases from J, with 9 bases in between. CDR3 in amino acids: CASSFGSGYGYTF. The CDR3 DNA reads TGTGCCAGCAGTTTCGGGAGCGGCTATGGCTACACCTTC.

The V call is TRBV11-2, the J call TRBJ2-2; D is undetermined. The length of the CDR3 is 14 residues. The germline gives CDR1 SGHAT, CDR2 FQNNGV. V lost 3 bases, J lost 5 bases, and 10 bases lay in between. The CDR3 loop reads CASSLRDSTGELFF. The CDR3 region has the DNA TGTGCCAGCAGCTTGCGAGATTCTACCGGGGAGCTGTTTTTT.

The V call is TRBV27, the J call TRBJ1-1, with D unresolved. V was pared by 6 bases and J by 0 bases, with 2 bases between. The CDR3 sequence is 11 residues long. The germline V gene encodes CDR1 MNHEY and CDR2 SMNVEV (reference sequence). The CDR3 DNA follows: TGTGCCAGCAGGATGAACACTGAAGCTTTCTTT. Protein sequence: CASRMNTEAFF.

This clone occurred once. The chain joins TRBV4-3 to TRBJ1-2, with 7 bases lining up with TRBD1. Germline V gene data show CDR1 as LGHNA and CDR2 as YSLEER. The V and J ends lost 1 base and 1 base, in that order; junction bases with no gene match: 3. The CDR3 runs to 15 residues. The CDR3 DNA is TGCGCCAGCAGCCAAGCCCGGGACAGTAACTATGGCTACACCTTC. Protein sequence: CASSQARDSNYGYTF.

The chain has TRBV2 and TRBJ2-5; the D is unclear. The CDR3 runs 15 residues. V lost 7 bases and J 3 bases, leaving 18 bases between the germline ends. Germline V gene lookup returns CDR1 SNHLY and CDR2 FYNNEI. CDR3 bases: TGTGCCAGCACCCGGGTCGGAACAAGGGAAGAGACCCAGTACTTC. Its protein is CASTRVGTREETQYF.

The chain uses TRBV11-2 and TRBJ1-4; D not certain. From germline, CDR1 is SGHAT and CDR2 FQNNGV. V was cut by 5 bases and J by 3 bases, with 10 bases left in between. This CDR3 contains 14 residues. This CDR3 is CASSDWNSNEKLFF. CDR3 bases: TGTGCCAGCAGCGATTGGAATTCTAATGAAAAACTGTTTTTT. Combining the CDR3 with reference TRBV11-2 and TRBJ1-4 gives the whole variable domain EAGVAQSPRYKIIEKRQSVAFWCNPISGHATLYWYQQILGQGPKLLIQFQNNGVVDDSQLPKDRFSAERLKGVDSTLKIQPAKLEDSAVYLCASSDWNSNEKLFFGSGTQLSVL.

This chain joins TRBV11-2 and TRBJ1-2, with 8 bases identical to TRBD1. The CDR3 extends over 17 amino acids. In germline, CDR1 is SGHAT, CDR2 FQNNGV. V trimming: 2 bases; J trimming: 3 bases; junction bases outside the gene matches: 11. CDR3 loop: CASSLQGALLNHYGYTF. CDR3 sequence (DNA): TGTGCCAGCAGCTTACAGGGGGCGTTGCTGAATCACTATGGCTACACCTTC.

The rearrangement uses TRBV5-1 and TRBJ2-5; 10 positions match TRBD1. The germline V gene has CDR1 SGHRS and CDR2 YFSETQ. The CDR3 sequence is 14 residues long. J lost 3 bases, V lost 3 bases, and 2 bases had no gene match. The CDR3: CASSWGQGKETQYF. The DNA of the CDR3 is TGCGCCAGCAGCTGGGGACAGGGGAAAGAGACCCAGTACTTC.

V usage is TRBV9 and J usage is TRBJ1-4, with TRBD1 identical over 7 bases. The CDR3 covers 15 residues. Germline V gene sequence: CDR1 SGDLS, CDR2 YYNGEE. The trim removed 4 bases at V and 2 bases at J, leaving 5 bases unmatched. CDR3 sequence: CASSPDRQTNEKLFF. The DNA for the CDR3 is TGTGCCAGCAGCCCGGACAGGCAGACTAATGAAAAACTGTTTTTT.

The chain is built from TRBV4-1 and TRBJ2-1; TRBD2 is a possible D gene (6 bases). The CDR3 loop spans 15 amino acids. Germline V gene data show CDR1 as MGHRA and CDR2 as YSYEKL. Between the trimmed V and J ends, which lost 0 bases and 4 bases, there was a span of 10 bases. Written as DNA, the CDR3 is TGCGCCAGCAGCCAAGATAGCGGAGCTTACAATGAGCAGTTCTTC. Translation: CASSQDSGAYNEQFF.

The J gene is TRBJ1-4, the V gene TRBV5-1; D uncertain. The CDR3 totals 14 residues. Trimming left V 4 bases short and J 7 bases short, with 14 bases between. CDR1 SGHRS and CDR2 YFSETQ come from the germline V gene. The CDR3 DNA reads as TGCGCCAGCAGCGCAGCCTCCTGGGGTGAAAAACTGTTTTTT. It yields the protein CASSAASWGEKLFF. The full variable domain, rest sourced from reference TRBV5-1 and TRBJ1-4, is KAGVTQTPRYLIKTRGQQVTLSCSPISGHRSVSWYQQTPGQGLQFLFEYFSETQRNKGNFPGRFSGRQFSNSRSEMNVSTLELGDSALYLCASSAASWGEKLFFGSGTQLSVL.

This clone was detected only a few times. The CDR3 region is CASGAIHNEKLFF. For the CDR3, the DNA is TGTGCCAGCGGGGCTATCCATAATGAAAAACTGTTTTTT. This chain joins TRBV6-1 and TRBJ1-4; possible D gene TRBD1, 5 bases. CDR1 MNHNS and CDR2 SASEGT come from the germline V gene. The CDR3 is 13 residues long. Trimming left V 8 bases short and J 4 bases short, with 11 bases between.

The V call is TRBV30, the J call TRBJ1-5; D call uncertain. This CDR3 has 14 amino acids. Germline assignment: CDR1 GTSNPN and CDR2 SVGIG (reference sequence). Trimming took 0 bases from V and 2 from J, leaving 8 bases between them. The CDR3 nucleotides are TGTGCCTGGAGTGTCGGGGATGGCAATCAGCCCCAGCATTTT. Translated: CAWSVGDGNQPQHF.

The chain is built from TRBV7-8 and TRBJ1-6; D may be TRBD1 (6 bases). V was cut by 2 bases and J by 8 bases, with 10 bases left in between. This CDR3 is 14 amino acids long. Germline-derived CDR1 and CDR2 are SGHVS and FQNEAQ. The CDR3 DNA is TGTGCCAGCAGCTTAAGGGACATGGATTCACCCCTCCACTTT. This codes for CASSLRDMDSPLHF.

The DNA for the CDR3 is TGCGCCAGCAGCTTGGATGGACAGGGGGAGCCCGGCGCGGGGACCCAGTACTTC. This encodes CASSLDGQGEPGAGTQYF. The genes are TRBV5-1 and TRBJ2-5; 10 nucleotides match TRBD1. V shed 0 bases, J shed 7 bases, and the junction held 15 bases outside the gene matches. The CDR3 totals 18 residues. The germline V gene has CDR1 SGHRS and CDR2 YFSETQ.

V is TRBV9 and J is TRBJ2-5, with 11 bases fitting TRBD2. Germline V lookup: CDR1 SGDLS, CDR2 YYNGEE. J was trimmed by 5 bases and V by 4 bases; bases with no gene match: 10. The CDR3 covers 16 residues. The CDR3 protein is CASSFHLAGGPETQYF. CDR3 sequence (DNA): TGTGCCAGCAGCTTCCATTTAGCGGGGGGGCCCGAGACCCAGTACTTC.